One sample yielded the 21 T cell receptor beta chains listed below, sequenced in a study of shared clonotypes between healthy human individuals. The repertoire was sequenced with immunoSEQ multiplex PCR; TCRdb's copy has only in-frame clones and lacks some. The sample includes roughly 1.4 million clones, around 98.5% of them seen just once. Sequences were obtained from naive CD4+ T cells sorted from blood. This sample's subset: CD45RA+ positively selected. These receptors were taken from a man in his thirties or forties in good health.

The table lists this clone with a few counts. The rearrangement links TRBV5-1 to TRBJ2-7; D not certain. The germline gives CDR1 SGHRS, CDR2 YFSETQ. This CDR3 has 14 residues. V was shortened by 9 bases and J by 1 base, with 17 bases between the two germline ends. CDR3 sequence: CATRPSAGSYEQYF. The CDR3 DNA reads TGCGCCACCAGGCCCTCAGCAGGATCCTACGAGCAGTACTTC.

V is TRBV7-2 and J is TRBJ2-7; 11 nucleotides align to TRBD2. The CDR3 is made up of 15 amino acids. The germline V gene encodes CDR1 SGHTA and CDR2 FQGNSA. After removal of 5 bases from V and 3 bases from J, the junction contained 6 bases not matched to a gene. Here the CDR3 DNA reads TGTGCCAGCAGCAGTTTAGGGACTAGCGGCTACGAGCAGTACTTC. This sequence encodes CASSSLGTSGYEQYF.

V usage is TRBV19 and J usage is TRBJ1-2, with D possibly being TRBD1 (6 bases). This CDR3 region has 15 residues. Germline-derived CDR1 and CDR2 are LNHDA and SQIVND (reference sequence). With 1 base removed from V and 3 bases from J, the gap between germline ends came to 12 bases. CDR3 sequence: CASSIGGGRDYGYTF. The CDR3 DNA reads as TGTGCCAGTAGTATAGGAGGGGGGCGCGACTATGGCTACACCTTC.

The chain joins TRBV7-8 to TRBJ2-1, with unresolved D. Trimming left V 6 bases short and J 3 bases short, with 18 bases between. Germline V gives CDR1 SGHVS, CDR2 FQNEAQ. The length of the CDR3 is 16 residues. The CDR3 DNA follows: TGTGCCAGCAGGATTGGGCGGCCACCCGACTACAATGAGCAGTTCTTC. This codes for CASRIGRPPDYNEQFF. Variable domain in full (rest from reference TRBV7-8 and TRBJ2-1): GAGVSQSPRYKVAKRGQDVALRCDPISGHVSLFWYQQALGQGPEFLTYFQNEAQLDKSGLPSDRFFAERPEGSVSTLKIQRTQQEDSAVYLCASRIGRPPDYNEQFFGPGTRLTVL.

The rearrangement joins TRBV28 to TRBJ2-7; 7 nucleotides align to TRBD1. Germline assignment: CDR1 MDHEN and CDR2 SYDVKM. The CDR3 length is 16 residues. The junction had 11 bases not matched to a gene; V was cut back by 4 bases and J by 2 bases. In nucleotides, the CDR3 is TGTGCCAGCAGTTCCCACCTCGACAGGGAAACCTACGAGCAGTACTTC. Translating it yields CASSSHLDRETYEQYF. The variable domain in full, completed from reference TRBV28 and TRBJ2-7, reads DVKVTQSSRYLVKRTGEKVFLECVQDMDHENMFWYRQDPGLGLRLIYFSYDVKMKEKGDIPEGYSVSREKKERFSLILESASTNQTSMYLCASSSHLDRETYEQYFGPGTRLTVT.

The rearrangement uses TRBV11-2 and TRBJ1-4, with 12 bases identical to TRBD1. The CDR3 consists of 18 residues. Germline V gives CDR1 SGHAT, CDR2 FQNNGV. V shed 5 bases, J shed 6 bases, and the junction held 13 bases outside the gene matches. CDR3: CASSERIRDRGRDEKLFF. CDR3 in DNA: TGTGCCAGCAGCGAACGCATCCGGGACAGGGGGCGAGATGAAAAACTGTTTTTT.

The J gene is TRBJ2-7, the V gene TRBV5-5; D gene uncertain. Trimming took 7 bases from V and 2 from J, leaving 19 bases between them. The CDR3 is made up of 15 amino acids. CDR1 and CDR2 (germline): SGHKS, YYEKEE (reference sequence). Here the CDR3 reads CASALDVNPTYEQYF. The DNA for the CDR3 is TGTGCCAGCGCTCTTGACGTCAATCCCACCTACGAGCAGTACTTC. The entire variable domain, with the rest obtained from reference TRBV5-5 and TRBJ2-7, is as follows: DAGVTQSPTHLIKTRGQQVTLRCSPISGHKSVSWYQQVLGQGPQFIFQYYEKEERGRGNFPDRFSARQFPNYSSELNVNALLLGDSALYLCASALDVNPTYEQYFGPGTRLTVT.

About this clone: The CDR3 carries no conserved terminal phenylalanine or tryptophan, so it likely arises from a read error. It is unclear where the CDR3 begins or ends on the DNA, so no DNA is shown, and the CDR3 is as TCRdb lists it. The J gene is TRBJ1-2, the V gene TRBV5-1; the table's D call of TRBD1 was not tested on the DNA. Per germline, CDR1 SGHRS and CDR2 YFSETQ. Inclusive of both ends, the CDR3 amounts to 13 amino acids. The CDR3 here is CASSFPSNRGHTP.

The V gene is TRBV5-5, the J gene TRBJ2-1, with 7 bases that match TRBD2. Germline V lookup: CDR1 SGHKS, CDR2 YYEKEE (reference sequence). This CDR3 spans 13 amino acids. Unmatched junction bases numbered 8, after V lost 4 bases and J lost 10 bases. CDR3 region: CASSGGLEREQFF. CDR3 bases: TGTGCCAGCAGCGGAGGACTAGAAAGAGAGCAGTTCTTC.

The V gene is TRBV28, the J gene TRBJ1-4, with no clear D. CDR1 is MDHEN and CDR2 is SYDVKM in the germline V gene. Between the trimmed V and J ends, which lost 3 bases and 5 bases, there was a span of 10 bases. CDR3 length: 14 amino acids. The CDR3 DNA follows: TGTGCCAGCAGTTTTAGGACCGAGAATGAAAAACTGTTTTTT. It yields the protein CASSFRTENEKLFF.

This chain uses TRBV7-2 with TRBJ2-3; no reliable D call. Germline CDR1 SGHTA, CDR2 FQGNSA. V lost 5 bases to trimming and J lost 6 bases, with 15 bases between them. The CDR3 length is 14 residues. The CDR3 loop reads CASSTGAWPDTQYF. The CDR3 DNA follows: TGTGCCAGCAGCACTGGAGCATGGCCGGATACGCAGTATTTT.

This clone appeared a few times. The chain recombines TRBV28 with TRBJ1-5; no clear D. Germline V lookup: CDR1 MDHEN, CDR2 SYDVKM. Trimming took 2 bases from V and 6 from J, leaving 11 bases between them. This CDR3 has 14 amino acids. The CDR3 loop reads CASSLGANRQPQHF. CDR3 nucleotides: TGTGCCAGCAGTTTAGGCGCTAACCGTCAGCCCCAGCATTTT.

V usage is TRBV6-5 and J usage is TRBJ2-1; D unresolved. Looked up from germline, CDR1 is MNHEY and CDR2 is SVGAGI. V was shortened by 2 bases and J by 6 bases, with 17 bases between the two germline ends. The CDR3 contains 16 residues. CDR3 DNA sequence: TGTGCCAGCAGTTACCGCACTATCCTAGACCTCAATGAGCAGTTCTTC. This translates into CASSYRTILDLNEQFF.

This clone appeared once. The gene calls are TRBV7-8 and TRBJ2-1, with D possibly called TRBD1 or TRBD2 (5 bases each). The germline V gene has CDR1 SGHVS and CDR2 FQNEAQ. V lost 3 bases, J lost 9 bases, and 18 bases lay in between. This CDR3 comprises 15 residues. CDR3 bases: TGTGCCAGCAGCTTCGGGACGCCCGGATCCAGTGAGCAGTTCTTC. Protein sequence: CASSFGTPGSSEQFF.

The chain is built from TRBV18 and TRBJ2-5; 9 nucleotides agree with TRBD1. CDR3 size: 18 residues. J lost 5 bases, V lost 5 bases, and 18 bases had no gene match. Germline-derived CDR1 and CDR2 are KGHSH and LQKENI. The DNA for the CDR3 is TGTGCCAGCTCATCAGGACAGGGGAGGAGTTGGGGTGAGGAGACCCAGTACTTC. It is translated as CASSSGQGRSWGEETQYF.

The chain combines TRBV18 with TRBJ2-2; no definite D call. V lost 0 bases to trimming and J lost 7 bases, with 9 bases between them. Germline CDR1 KGHSH, CDR2 LQKENI. This CDR3 has 14 amino acids. The CDR3 DNA follows: TGTGCCAGCTCACCACCGGGTTCGAACGGGGAGCTGTTTTTT. Its protein is CASSPPGSNGELFF.

The gene calls are TRBV7-2 and TRBJ2-1, with a weak D call TRBD2 (6 bases). With 1 base removed from V and 2 bases from J, the gap between germline ends came to 12 bases. CDR3 length: 16 amino acids. Germline CDR1 and CDR2: SGHTA and FQGNSA. The CDR3 sequence is CASSLGASVAYNEQFF. The CDR3 DNA follows: TGTGCCAGCAGCTTAGGGGCTAGCGTTGCCTACAATGAGCAGTTCTTC.

The rearrangement links TRBV5-1 to TRBJ2-1; D possibly corresponds to TRBD2 (5 bases). V shed 4 bases and J shed 2 bases, with 19 bases lying between them. CDR1 is SGHRS, CDR2 YFSETQ, per germline. The CDR3 length is 17 residues. CDR3 sequence (DNA): TGCGCCAGCAGCCCCCCTGGAATCGGACTGCCCTACAATGAGCAGTTCTTC. It translates to CASSPPGIGLPYNEQFF. The full variable domain, completed using reference TRBV5-1 and TRBJ2-1, is KAGVTQTPRYLIKTRGQQVTLSCSPISGHRSVSWYQQTPGQGLQFLFEYFSETQRNKGNFPGRFSGRQFSNSRSEMNVSTLELGDSALYLCASSPPGIGLPYNEQFFGPGTRLTVL.

The rearrangement joins TRBV28 to TRBJ2-3; 8 bases fit TRBD2. The CDR3 is made up of 15 amino acids. CDR1 MDHEN and CDR2 SYDVKM come from the germline V gene. V shed 4 bases and J 6 bases; nucleotides not matched to a gene: 9. The CDR3 DNA follows: TGTGCCAGCAGTTCACCCTATAGCGGGACTGATACGCAGTATTTT. The encoded protein is CASSSPYSGTDTQYF.

This chain joins TRBV7-9 and TRBJ2-6, with 7 bases fitting TRBD1. Germline CDR1 is SEHNR and CDR2 is FQNEAQ (reference sequence). This CDR3 is 16 amino acids long. V was clipped by 11 bases and J by 0 bases; unmatched bases: 10. The CDR3 reads CALTGTDNSGANVLTF. The CDR3 DNA follows: TGTGCCCTGACCGGGACAGACAACTCTGGGGCCAACGTCCTGACTTTC. Together with reference TRBV7-9 and TRBJ2-6, the CDR3 gives the full variable domain: DTGVSQNPRHKITKRGQNVTFRCDPISEHNRLYWYRQTLGQGPEFLTYFQNEAQLEKSRLLSDRFSAERPKGSFSTLEIQRTEQGDSAMYLCALTGTDNSGANVLTFGAGSRLTVL.

Comment on this clone: Distinct nucleotide sequences in the sample also encode this CDR3. The chain recombines TRBV5-4 with TRBJ2-1, with TRBD2 identical over 7 bases. J lost 7 bases, V lost 0 bases, and 4 bases had no gene match. The length of the CDR3 is 14 residues. CDR1 SGHNT and CDR2 YYREEE come from the germline V gene (reference sequence). CDR3 protein: CASSLVTGGNEQFF. CDR3 nucleotide sequence: TGTGCCAGCAGCTTGGTAACGGGGGGAAATGAGCAGTTCTTC.